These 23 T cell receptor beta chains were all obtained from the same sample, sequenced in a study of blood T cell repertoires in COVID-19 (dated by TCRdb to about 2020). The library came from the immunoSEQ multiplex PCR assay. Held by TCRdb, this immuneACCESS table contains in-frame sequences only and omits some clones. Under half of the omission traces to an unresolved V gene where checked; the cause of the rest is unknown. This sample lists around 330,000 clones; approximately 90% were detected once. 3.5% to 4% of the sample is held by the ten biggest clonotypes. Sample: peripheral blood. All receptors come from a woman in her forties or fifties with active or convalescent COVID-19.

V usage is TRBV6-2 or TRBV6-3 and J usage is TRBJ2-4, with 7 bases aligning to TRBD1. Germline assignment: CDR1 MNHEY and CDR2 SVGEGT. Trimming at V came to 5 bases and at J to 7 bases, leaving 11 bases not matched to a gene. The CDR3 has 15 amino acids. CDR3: CASSRTTGSRNIQYF. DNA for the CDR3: TGTGCCAGCAGTCGGACGACAGGGAGTCGCAACATTCAGTACTTC.

CDR3 sequence (DNA): TGTGCCAGCAGCTTATCGGCGGGAGGGGGAGAGACCCAGTACTTC. This codes for CASSLSAGGGETQYF. The chain is built from TRBV11-2 and TRBJ2-5, with 9 bases fitting TRBD2. This CDR3 region has 15 residues. Per germline, CDR1 SGHAT and CDR2 FQNNGV. V lost 2 bases to trimming and J lost 4 bases; unmatched junction nucleotides: 5. Together with reference TRBV11-2 and TRBJ2-5, the CDR3 gives the full variable domain: EAGVAQSPRYKIIEKRQSVAFWCNPISGHATLYWYQQILGQGPKLLIQFQNNGVVDDSQLPKDRFSAERLKGVDSTLKIQPAKLEDSAVYLCASSLSAGGGETQYFGPGTRLLVL.

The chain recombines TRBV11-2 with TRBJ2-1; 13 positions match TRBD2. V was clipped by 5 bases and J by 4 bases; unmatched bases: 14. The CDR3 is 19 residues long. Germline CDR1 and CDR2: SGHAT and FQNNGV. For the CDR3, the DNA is TGTGCCAGCAGCCCCCTTCGGACTAGCGGGAGTAAGGGGTACAATGAGCAGTTCTTC. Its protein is CASSPLRTSGSKGYNEQFF.

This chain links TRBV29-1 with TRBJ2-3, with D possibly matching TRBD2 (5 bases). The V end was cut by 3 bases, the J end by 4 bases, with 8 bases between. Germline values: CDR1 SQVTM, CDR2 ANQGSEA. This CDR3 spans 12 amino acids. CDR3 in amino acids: CSVDWESDTQYF. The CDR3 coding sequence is TGCAGCGTTGATTGGGAGTCAGATACGCAGTATTTT.

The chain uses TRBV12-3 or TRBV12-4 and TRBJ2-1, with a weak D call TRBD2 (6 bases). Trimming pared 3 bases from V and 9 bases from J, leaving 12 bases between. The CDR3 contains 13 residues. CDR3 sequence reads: CASSLTSTAEQFF. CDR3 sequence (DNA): TGTGCCAGCAGTTTGACTAGTACCGCTGAGCAGTTCTTC.

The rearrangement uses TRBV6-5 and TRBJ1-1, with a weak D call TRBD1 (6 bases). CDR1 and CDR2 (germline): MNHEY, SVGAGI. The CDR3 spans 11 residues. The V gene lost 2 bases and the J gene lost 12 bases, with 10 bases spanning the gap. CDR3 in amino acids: CASSYRGGTFF. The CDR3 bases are TGTGCCAGCAGTTACAGGGGGGGAACTTTCTTT.

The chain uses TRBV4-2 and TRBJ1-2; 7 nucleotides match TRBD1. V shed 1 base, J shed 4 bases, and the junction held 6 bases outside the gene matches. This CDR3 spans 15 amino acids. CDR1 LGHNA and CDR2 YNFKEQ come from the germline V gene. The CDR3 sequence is CASSQAIAGGYGYTF. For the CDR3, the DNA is TGTGCCAGCAGCCAAGCTATAGCAGGGGGCTATGGCTACACCTTC.

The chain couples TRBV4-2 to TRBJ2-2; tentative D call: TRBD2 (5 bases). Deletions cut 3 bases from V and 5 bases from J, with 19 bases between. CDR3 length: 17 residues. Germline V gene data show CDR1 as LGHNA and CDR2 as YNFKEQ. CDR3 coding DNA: TGTGCCAGCAGCCAGAGGGTGACTAACGACGGGACCGGGGAGCTGTTTTTT. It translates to CASSQRVTNDGTGELFF.

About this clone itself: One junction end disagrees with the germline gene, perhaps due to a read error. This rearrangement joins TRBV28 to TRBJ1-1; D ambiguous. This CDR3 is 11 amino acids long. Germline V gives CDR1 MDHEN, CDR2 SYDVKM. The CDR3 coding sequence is TGTGCCAGCAGTTTTGGTCCAACGGTTCTCTTT. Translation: CASSFGPTVLF.

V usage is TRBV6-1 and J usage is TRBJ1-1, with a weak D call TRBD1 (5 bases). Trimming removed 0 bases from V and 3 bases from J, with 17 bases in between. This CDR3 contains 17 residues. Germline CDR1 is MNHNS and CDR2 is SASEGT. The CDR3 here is CASSEAGGPLGDTEAFF. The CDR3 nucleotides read TGTGCCAGCAGTGAAGCCGGAGGGCCCCTAGGGGACACTGAAGCTTTCTTT.

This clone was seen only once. The CDR3 loop is CASSSVAGVGDEQYF. The CDR3 nucleotides are TGTGCCAGCAGTTCCGTAGCGGGAGTCGGGGACGAGCAGTACTTC. The chain couples TRBV6-6 to TRBJ2-7, with 9 bases that match TRBD2. V trimming: 4 bases; J trimming: 5 bases; junction bases outside the gene matches: 9. CDR1 and CDR2 from the germline V gene are MNHNY and SVGAGI (reference sequence). CDR3 length: 15 residues.

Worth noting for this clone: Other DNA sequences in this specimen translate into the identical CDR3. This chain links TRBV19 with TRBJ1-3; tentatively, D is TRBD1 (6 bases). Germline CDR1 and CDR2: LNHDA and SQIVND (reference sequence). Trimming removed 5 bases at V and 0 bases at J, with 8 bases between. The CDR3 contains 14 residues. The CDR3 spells CASSPTGSGNTIYF. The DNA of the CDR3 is TGTGCCAGTAGTCCGACAGGCTCTGGAAACACCATATATTTT. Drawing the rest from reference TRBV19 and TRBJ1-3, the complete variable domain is DGGITQSPKYLFRKEGQNVTLSCEQNLNHDAMYWYRQDPGQGLRLIYYSQIVNDFQKGDIAEGYSVSREKKESFPLTVTSAQKNPTAFYLCASSPTGSGNTIYFGEGSWLTVV.

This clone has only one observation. CDR3 loop: CASSTARGQGSYEQYF. DNA for the CDR3: TGTGCCAGCAGTACAGCGAGGGGACAGGGGAGTTACGAGCAGTACTTC. This chain connects TRBV25-1 to TRBJ2-7; TRBD1 agrees at 10 bases. The germline CDR1 and CDR2 sequences are MGHDK and SYGVNS. Trimming cost V 5 bases and J 4 bases; bases outside gene matches: 11. The CDR3 contains 16 residues.

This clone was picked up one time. DNA of the CDR3: TGTGCCAGCAGTTTAGGACAGGGGACTGCGTACGAGCAGTACTTC. This gives the protein CASSLGQGTAYEQYF. This rearrangement joins TRBV28 to TRBJ2-7; 9 nucleotides agree with TRBD1. Losses at the gene ends were 2 bases for V and 4 bases for J; bases not matched to a gene: 6. This CDR3 is built from 15 residues. The germline CDR1 and CDR2 sequences are MDHEN and SYDVKM. The complete variable domain, with remaining parts taken from reference TRBV28 and TRBJ2-7, reads DVKVTQSSRYLVKRTGEKVFLECVQDMDHENMFWYRQDPGLGLRLIYFSYDVKMKEKGDIPEGYSVSREKKERFSLILESASTNQTSMYLCASSLGQGTAYEQYFGPGTRLTVT.

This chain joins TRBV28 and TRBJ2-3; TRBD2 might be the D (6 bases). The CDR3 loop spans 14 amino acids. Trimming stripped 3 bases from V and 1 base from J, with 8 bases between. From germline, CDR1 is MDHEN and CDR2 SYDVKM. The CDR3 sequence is CASSLRGGTDTQYF. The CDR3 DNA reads TGTGCCAGCAGTTTGCGGGGCGGCACAGATACGCAGTATTTT.

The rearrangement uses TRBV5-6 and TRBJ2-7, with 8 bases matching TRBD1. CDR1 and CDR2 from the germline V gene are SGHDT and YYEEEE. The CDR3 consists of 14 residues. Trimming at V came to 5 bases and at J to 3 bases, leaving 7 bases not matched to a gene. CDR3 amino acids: CASRPGTGVYEQYF. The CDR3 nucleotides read TGTGCCAGCAGACCCGGGACAGGAGTCTACGAGCAGTACTTC.

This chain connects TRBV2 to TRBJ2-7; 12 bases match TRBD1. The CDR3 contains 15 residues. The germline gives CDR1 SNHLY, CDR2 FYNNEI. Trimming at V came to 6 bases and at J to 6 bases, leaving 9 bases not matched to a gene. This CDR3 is CASSARGQGAGEQYF. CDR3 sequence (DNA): TGTGCCAGCAGCGCCAGGGGACAGGGGGCAGGCGAGCAGTACTTC.

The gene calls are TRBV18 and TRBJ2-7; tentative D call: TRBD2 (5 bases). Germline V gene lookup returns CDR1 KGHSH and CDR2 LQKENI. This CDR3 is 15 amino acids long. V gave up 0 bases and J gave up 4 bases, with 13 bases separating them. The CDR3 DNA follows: TGTGCCAGCTCACCACCGAGTGGTCCGGGGTACGAGCAGTACTTC. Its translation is CASSPPSGPGYEQYF.

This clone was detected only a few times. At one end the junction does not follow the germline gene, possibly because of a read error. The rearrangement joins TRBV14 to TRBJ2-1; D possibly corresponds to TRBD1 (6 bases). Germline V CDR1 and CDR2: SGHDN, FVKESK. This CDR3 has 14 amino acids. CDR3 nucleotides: TGTGCCAGCACCCAAGGGACATTCTACAATGAGCAGTTCTTC. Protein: CASTQGTFYNEQFF.

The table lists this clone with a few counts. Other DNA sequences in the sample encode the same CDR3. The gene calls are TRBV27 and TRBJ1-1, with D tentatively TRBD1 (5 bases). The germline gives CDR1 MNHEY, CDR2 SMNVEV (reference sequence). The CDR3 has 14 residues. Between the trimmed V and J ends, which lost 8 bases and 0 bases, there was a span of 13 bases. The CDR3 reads CASRVGVMNTEAFF. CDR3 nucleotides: TGTGCCAGCCGTGTAGGGGTGATGAACACTGAAGCTTTCTTT.

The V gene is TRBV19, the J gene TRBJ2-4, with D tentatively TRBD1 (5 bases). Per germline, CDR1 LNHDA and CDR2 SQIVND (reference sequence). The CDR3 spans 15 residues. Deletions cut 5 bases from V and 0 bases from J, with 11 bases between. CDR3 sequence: CASSLQGVAKNIQYF. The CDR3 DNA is TGTGCCAGTAGTCTTCAAGGGGTAGCCAAAAACATTCAGTACTTC.

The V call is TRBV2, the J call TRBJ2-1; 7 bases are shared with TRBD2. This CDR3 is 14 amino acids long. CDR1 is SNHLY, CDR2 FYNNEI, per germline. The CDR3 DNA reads TGTGGAGCAGGAGGGCGGGAGATATCCAATGAGCAGTTCTTC. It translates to CGAGGREISNEQFF.

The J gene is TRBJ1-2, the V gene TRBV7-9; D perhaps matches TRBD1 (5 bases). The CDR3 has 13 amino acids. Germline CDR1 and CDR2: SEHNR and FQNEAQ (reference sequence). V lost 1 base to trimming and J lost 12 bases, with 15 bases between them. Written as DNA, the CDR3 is TGTGCCAGCAGCTTAGGGGCAGGGCCCCATGACACCTTC. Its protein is CASSLGAGPHDTF.